The 30 T cell receptor beta chains presented below share a single source sample, sequenced in a study of radiotherapy plus CTLA-4 blockade in lung cancer. The method was immunoSEQ multiplex PCR; TCRdb's version includes in-frame clones alone and lacks a portion of them. In the table there are 40,000 to 55,000 clones, roughly three quarters of which are singletons. The sample here was peripheral blood, taken from a patient treated with radiotherapy plus ipilimumab. These receptors all come from a human donor with non-small cell lung cancer whose response to radiotherapy plus ipilimumab could not be evaluated.

The V gene is TRBV18, the J gene TRBJ2-3, with 8 positions matching TRBD1. CDR3 size: 17 residues. Germline V gene lookup returns CDR1 KGHSH and CDR2 LQKENI. V was clipped by 0 bases and J by 1 base; unmatched bases: 6. The CDR3 sequence: CASSPPTGDPRTDTQYF. CDR3 DNA sequence: TGTGCCAGCTCACCACCGACAGGGGACCCGCGCACAGATACGCAGTATTTT.

This sequence joins TRBV18 and TRBJ2-7; TRBD2 might be the D (6 bases). This CDR3 is built from 13 residues. The V gene lost 4 bases and the J gene lost 1 base, with 8 bases spanning the gap. The germline gives CDR1 KGHSH, CDR2 LQKENI. Here the CDR3 DNA reads TGTGCCAGCTCACTGGGGACTTCCTACGAGCAGTACTTC. Its translation is CASSLGTSYEQYF. Using reference TRBV18 and TRBJ2-7 for the parts outside the CDR3, the full variable domain is NAGVMQNPRHLVRRRGQEARLRCSPMKGHSHVYWYRQLPEEGLKFMVYLQKENIIDESGMPKERFSAEFPKEGPSILRIQQVVRGDSAAYFCASSLGTSYEQYFGPGTRLTVT.

The DNA for the CDR3 is TGTGCCATCCAGGAGGACAGGGGAGGAAATCAGCCCCAGCATTTT. Protein: CAIQEDRGGNQPQHF. This chain joins TRBV10-3 and TRBJ1-5; TRBD1 matches 9 bases. CDR3 length: 15 residues. V lost 8 bases, J lost 4 bases, and 9 bases stayed unmatched. Germline V gene sequence: CDR1 ENHRY, CDR2 SYGVKD.

The rearrangement uses TRBV5-1 and TRBJ2-2, with a weak D call TRBD1 (6 bases). This CDR3 is 16 amino acids long. Germline V gives CDR1 SGHRS, CDR2 YFSETQ. Deletions cut 2 bases from V and 4 bases from J, with 15 bases between. CDR3 DNA sequence: TGCGCCAGCAGCTTCCGTTTGGACAGCCCCACCGGGGAGCTGTTTTTT. It is translated as CASSFRLDSPTGELFF.

V usage is TRBV10-3 and J usage is TRBJ2-3; TRBD2 matches 9 bases. V dropped 2 bases and J dropped 2; count of bases not matched to a gene: 23. The CDR3 runs 22 residues. CDR1 is ENHRY, CDR2 SYGVKD, per germline. DNA of the CDR3: TGTGCCATCAGTGAGCCCCGCCAGGGTAGCGGGGGAGGCGGGGTGACCACAGATACGCAGTATTTT. Its protein is CAISEPRQGSGGGGVTTDTQYF.

This clone was seen more than once but under ten times. The chain joins TRBV11-2 to TRBJ2-5, with D tentatively TRBD1 (6 bases). V lost 4 bases and J lost 4, with 28 bases in between. The CDR3 has 19 amino acids. Germline V gene data show CDR1 as SGHAT and CDR2 as FQNNGV. In nucleotides, the CDR3 is TGTGCCAGCAGCTCCTTAAAATTGACAGGTTCTAAATCGGGAGAGACCCAGTACTTC. It is translated as CASSSLKLTGSKSGETQYF.

The V gene is TRBV4-3, the J gene TRBJ1-1; 12 bases are a match to TRBD1. V shed 1 base, J shed 0 bases, and the junction held 6 bases outside the gene matches. The germline V gene encodes CDR1 LGHNA and CDR2 YSLEER. This CDR3 contains 18 residues. CDR3 nucleotide sequence: TGCGCCAGCAGCCAAGGACCGGGACAGGGGGCTATGAACACTGAAGCTTTCTTT. As protein: CASSQGPGQGAMNTEAFF.

V is TRBV4-3 and J is TRBJ2-1, with 10 bases that match TRBD2. V lost 0 bases and J lost 0; bases outside the gene matches: 2. The CDR3 runs 17 residues. The germline gives CDR1 LGHNA, CDR2 YSLEER. This CDR3 is CASSQDSGRNSYNEQFF. The DNA for the CDR3 is TGCGCCAGCAGCCAAGATAGCGGGAGGAACTCCTACAATGAGCAGTTCTTC.

This rearrangement joins TRBV7-2 to TRBJ1-1, with D perhaps matching TRBD1 (5 bases). This CDR3 contains 16 residues. Trimming took off 0 bases at V and 4 bases at J, with 15 bases between the two ends. Germline CDR1 and CDR2: SGHTA and FQGNSA. CDR3 bases: TGTGCCAGCAGCTTAGCGGGACTAGCCAATCCCACTGAAGCTTTCTTT. Its translation: CASSLAGLANPTEAFF.

This clone came up once. This sequence joins TRBV7-3 and TRBJ1-6; D is undetermined. Between the trimmed V and J ends, which lost 4 bases and 10 bases, there was a span of 11 bases. Looked up from germline, CDR1 is SGHTA and CDR2 is FQGTGA. This CDR3 spans 13 amino acids. CDR3 in DNA: TGTGCCAGCAGCTCTAGCCGCCGGTCACCCCTCCACTTT. It yields the protein CASSSSRRSPLHF.

This chain uses TRBV7-2 with TRBJ1-1; D might be TRBD1 (6 bases). There are 15 residues in the CDR3. V lost 0 bases, J lost 0 bases, and 8 bases lay in between. Germline V lookup: CDR1 SGHTA, CDR2 FQGNSA. Written as DNA, the CDR3 is TGTGCCAGCAGCTTAGCGGGACACATGAACACTGAAGCTTTCTTT. Encoded protein: CASSLAGHMNTEAFF.

This clone was counted between two and nine times. V usage is TRBV19 and J usage is TRBJ1-5; 10 bases align to TRBD1. Trimming removed 5 bases from V and 2 bases from J; junction bases left unmatched: 12. The CDR3 sequence is 18 residues long. Germline V gene data show CDR1 as LNHDA and CDR2 as SQIVND (reference sequence). This CDR3 reads CASSDPGQGWAGNQPQHF. The CDR3 bases are TGTGCCAGTAGTGACCCGGGACAGGGGTGGGCTGGCAATCAGCCCCAGCATTTT.

V usage is TRBV7-2 and J usage is TRBJ2-3; 7 nucleotides agree with TRBD2. Germline trimming cut 3 bases from V and 8 bases from J; bases unmatched to any gene: 2. The CDR3 has 12 residues. The V gene's germline CDR1 is SGHTA and CDR2 FQGNSA. CDR3 loop: CASSLTGGTQYF. The CDR3 region has the DNA TGTGCCAGCAGCTTGACGGGGGGTACGCAGTATTTT.

V and J are TRBV7-2 and TRBJ1-5; D ambiguous. Germline assignment: CDR1 SGHTA and CDR2 FQGNSA. The V and J ends lost 2 bases and 6 bases respectively, with 17 bases between them. The CDR3 consists of 16 residues. The CDR3 loop is CASSLNPGLVGQPQHF. CDR3 bases: TGTGCCAGCAGCTTAAACCCAGGTCTTGTTGGTCAGCCCCAGCATTTT.

This clone was picked up one time. This rearrangement joins TRBV21-1 to TRBJ2-7; the table calls TRBD2, which could not be checked here. TRBV21-1 is listed as a pseudogene. The CDR3 is 17 residues long. The CDR3 protein is CASSKAPELAGGDEQYF. The CDR3 DNA reads as TGTGCCAGCAGCAAAGCCCCCGAACTAGCGGGAGGCGACGAGCAGTACTTC.

The CDR3 protein is CASTRLGLDTQYF. CDR3 DNA: TGTGCCAGCACGCGGCTCGGCCTAGATACGCAGTATTTT. This sequence joins TRBV6-5 and TRBJ2-3, with D unresolved. The CDR3 is made up of 13 amino acids. V was clipped by 7 bases and J by 5 bases, with 13 bases between them. Germline CDR1 is MNHEY and CDR2 is SVGAGI.

Only one count was recorded for this clone. The J gene is TRBJ2-7, the V gene TRBV18, with 8 bases matching TRBD1. The germline V gene has CDR1 KGHSH and CDR2 LQKENI. The CDR3 has 17 amino acids. With V trimmed by 0 bases and J by 0 bases, 7 bases remained unmatched. The CDR3 nucleotides are TGTGCCAGCTCACCACCGACCGACAGGGGATTCTCCTACGAGCAGTACTTC. Encoded protein: CASSPPTDRGFSYEQYF.

V and J are TRBV30 and TRBJ1-6; perhaps TRBD1 as D (5 bases). This CDR3 region has 15 residues. The V end was cut by 7 bases, the J end by 10 bases, with 23 bases between. Per germline, CDR1 GTSNPN and CDR2 SVGIG (reference sequence). This CDR3 reads CAFLRRDLTRSPLHF. Here the CDR3 DNA reads TGTGCCTTTCTTAGGCGGGACCTAACTCGGTCACCCCTCCACTTT. Supplemented by reference TRBV30 and TRBJ1-6, the full variable domain reads SQTIHQWPATLVQPVGSPLSLECTVEGTSNPNLYWYRQAAGRGLQLLFYSVGIGQISSEVPQNLSASRPQDRQFILSSKKLLLSDSGFYLCAFLRRDLTRSPLHFGNGTRLTVT.

This sequence joins TRBV19 and TRBJ1-6; TRBD1 matches 9 bases. The germline CDR1 and CDR2 sequences are LNHDA and SQIVND (reference sequence). The CDR3 length is 18 residues. The ends lost 3 bases at V and 1 base at J; junction bases unmatched: 7. DNA of the CDR3: TGTGCCAGTAGTATTTCATCTGGACAGGGGTCCTATAATTCACCCCTCCACTTT. Its protein is CASSISSGQGSYNSPLHF.

This clone came up once. The genes are TRBV5-1 and TRBJ2-7; 8 bases match TRBD2. This CDR3 region has 14 residues. After removal of 4 bases from V and 6 bases from J, the junction contained 9 bases not matched to a gene. Per the germline V gene, CDR1 is SGHRS and CDR2 is YFSETQ. The CDR3 DNA reads TGCGCCAGCAGCCTCCCGGGGGGGTTCGGCGAGCAGTACTTC. Translation: CASSLPGGFGEQYF. The whole variable domain, remainder taken from reference TRBV5-1 and TRBJ2-7, is KAGVTQTPRYLIKTRGQQVTLSCSPISGHRSVSWYQQTPGQGLQFLFEYFSETQRNKGNFPGRFSGRQFSNSRSEMNVSTLELGDSALYLCASSLPGGFGEQYFGPGTRLTVT.

There are a few counts of this clone. The J gene is TRBJ1-1, the V gene TRBV10-3; perhaps TRBD1 as D (6 bases). CDR3 size: 13 residues. Germline CDR1 and CDR2: ENHRY and SYGVKD. V was clipped by 6 bases and J by 1 base, with 9 bases between them. CDR3 DNA sequence: TGTGCCATCAGCGCACAGGGGAACACTGAAGCTTTCTTT. Encoded protein: CAISAQGNTEAFF.

The CDR3 loop is CASSLVVRGDEKLFF. CDR3 bases: TGCGCCAGCAGCTTGGTTGTCAGGGGAGATGAAAAACTGTTTTTT. The chain recombines TRBV5-1 with TRBJ1-4, with D possibly TRBD1 on 6 matching bases. Germline CDR1 SGHRS, CDR2 YFSETQ. The CDR3 runs 15 residues. Between the trimmed V and J ends, which lost 0 bases and 6 bases, there was a span of 12 bases.

The chain has TRBV7-6 and TRBJ2-1; 7 bases match TRBD2. The CDR3 has 17 residues. Germline V CDR1 and CDR2: SGHVS, FNYEAQ. Trimming removed 2 bases from V and 0 bases from J; junction bases left unmatched: 7. In DNA form, the CDR3 reads TGTGCCAGCAGCTTAAATGGGGGGGGTAGCTCCTACAATGAGCAGTTCTTC. This codes for CASSLNGGGSSYNEQFF.

The chain uses TRBV6-6 and TRBJ1-1, with no clear D. V was trimmed by 0 bases and J by 8 bases, leaving 13 bases between them. CDR1 and CDR2 from the germline V gene are MNHNY and SVGAGI (reference sequence). The CDR3 totals 14 residues. Written as DNA, the CDR3 is TGTGCCAGCAGTTACTCGGAGTGGGCGGGGGAAGCTTTCTTT. This codes for CASSYSEWAGEAFF.

This sequence joins TRBV15 and TRBJ2-3; 10 nucleotides agree with TRBD2. The V gene's germline CDR1 is LNHNV and CDR2 YYDKDF (reference sequence). The CDR3 loop spans 16 amino acids. J lost 3 bases, V lost 5 bases, and 8 bases had no gene match. CDR3 loop: CATSPGIAGGTDTQYF. CDR3 nucleotide sequence: TGTGCCACCAGCCCCGGGATAGCGGGAGGAACAGATACGCAGTATTTT.

This clone was counted between two and nine times. V gene TRBV27 combines with J gene TRBJ1-3; D may be TRBD1 (5 bases). V lost 6 bases, J lost 4 bases, and 13 bases lay in between. Germline V CDR1 and CDR2: MNHEY, SMNVEV (reference sequence). The CDR3 covers 14 residues. In DNA, the CDR3 is TGTGCCAGCAGCCTACGGGGGACCGGAAACACCATATATTTT. Translating it yields CASSLRGTGNTIYF.

This chain joins TRBV27 and TRBJ2-7, with 8 bases matching TRBD1. The CDR3 runs to 16 residues. V lost 0 bases, J lost 4 bases, and 8 bases stayed unmatched. Germline loops: CDR1 MNHEY, CDR2 SMNVEV (reference sequence). CDR3 region: CASSLSETGAKYEQYF. DNA for the CDR3: TGTGCCAGCAGTTTATCCGAGACAGGGGCTAAATACGAGCAGTACTTC.

The chain links TRBV7-6 to TRBJ2-6, with 8 positions matching TRBD1. CDR1 is SGHVS and CDR2 is FNYEAQ in the germline V gene. Trimming cost V 5 bases and J 1 base; bases outside gene matches: 7. There are 17 residues in the CDR3. CDR3 in DNA: TGTGCCAGCAGCACAGGGACAGGCAGATCTGGGGCCAACGTCCTGACTTTC. This encodes CASSTGTGRSGANVLTF. Together with reference TRBV7-6 and TRBJ2-6, the CDR3 gives the full variable domain: GAGVSQSPRYKVTKRGQDVALRCDPISGHVSLYWYRQALGQGPEFLTYFNYEAQQDKSGLPNDRFSAERPEGSISTLTIQRTEQRDSAMYRCASSTGTGRSGANVLTFGAGSRLTVL.

The rearrangement uses TRBV7-9 and TRBJ1-6, with 11 positions matching TRBD1. The junction had 8 bases not matched to a gene; V was cut back by 6 bases and J by 10 bases. Germline loops: CDR1 SEHNR, CDR2 FQNEAQ (reference sequence). This CDR3 is 15 amino acids long. For the CDR3, the DNA is TGTGCCAGCAGTAGCGGACAGGGGGCTCAATCACCCCTCCACTTT. Protein product: CASSSGQGAQSPLHF. Supplemented by reference TRBV7-9 and TRBJ1-6, the full variable domain reads DTGVSQNPRHKITKRGQNVTFRCDPISEHNRLYWYRQTLGQGPEFLTYFQNEAQLEKSRLLSDRFSAERPKGSFSTLEIQRTEQGDSAMYLCASSSGQGAQSPLHFGNGTRLTVT.

The chain couples TRBV29-1 to TRBJ2-1, with D unresolved. Germline CDR1 reads SQVTM; CDR2 reads ANQGSEA. With 7 bases removed from V and 0 bases from J, the gap between germline ends came to 7 bases. CDR3 size: 12 residues. This CDR3 is CSATGSYNEQFF. CDR3 DNA: TGCAGCGCGACTGGCTCCTACAATGAGCAGTTCTTC.